These T cell receptor beta chains were read from a single sample in a study of shared clonotypes between healthy human individuals. The assay was immunoSEQ multiplex PCR, and TCRdb's table has in-frame clones only and misses some. This sample yields about 2,200,000 clones, of which approximately 94% are seen a single time; 1.5% to 2% belongs to the top ten. The sample comprised naive CD8+ T cells from PBMCs. All receptors come from a young man in good health. Some clones in this sample may be carry-over from other donors' samples. Both conserved end residues are part of each CDR3. The D gene is left open where the match is weak. Clone size, where shown, is once, few, many, or a class for clones that have expanded.

clone_size,d_call,v_call,cdr3_aa
.,.,TRBV27,CASSLEWSGPEAFF
.,TRBD2,TRBV10-1,CASSESLREATTQYF
.,.,TRBV7-9,CASGRPLPRNEQFF
few,.,TRBV29-1,CSVSWMGNTEAFF
.,.,TRBV4-1,CASSQVGLAYGGEQFF
.,.,TRBV5-1,CASSQRPGRAYNEQFF
.,.,TRBV27,CATKTTDRSVQYF
.,TRBD2,TRBV7-9,CASSSGTSGRPVGEQFF
.,TRBD1,TRBV7-9,CASSFGPQGVSVYEQYF
.,TRBD1,TRBV29-1,CSVMDRYNEQFF
.,TRBD2,TRBV7-9,CASSRQLAAGELFF
.,.,TRBV10-3,CAISELQGGEKLFF
.,TRBD2,TRBV6-5,CASSSPTSGRHEQFF
.,.,TRBV9,CASSKEGVVGNTIYF
.,TRBD1,TRBV7-6,CASSLGQGRYEQYF
.,.,TRBV28,CASSSPTAPSKDYGYTF
.,.,TRBV11-2,CASSLRGVGLGNTIYF
.,.,TRBV5-1,CASSWGTGELFF
.,.,TRBV11-2,CASSLHPGTEAFF
.,.,TRBV27,CASSLYRVAYEQYF
.,TRBD1,TRBV28,CASSPGTGGYNEQFF
.,TRBD2,TRBV9,CASSVGGSGETQYF
.,.,TRBV21-1,CASSSPMGTYNQPQHF
.,.,TRBV28,CASSSGSYSNQPQHF
.,.,TRBV15,CATSRDGESDEQYF
.,TRBD1,TRBV19,CASSAAQGRGTEAFF
.,.,TRBV7-9,CATSRGADSYTF
.,.,TRBV18,CASSPPAMAGYTF
.,.,TRBV4-1,CASSQGPGTLNEKLFF
.,.,TRBV11-2,CASSLGGMGANYGYTF
.,TRBD2,TRBV27,CASSPVLAGVTGELFF
.,.,TRBV19,CASKYVNTEAFF
.,TRBD2,TRBV15,CATSRTSANEQFF
.,.,TRBV9,CASSQTDRNNEQFF
.,TRBD2,TRBV7-3,CASSSQTSGTVGEQFF
.,TRBD1,TRBV30,CAWREQGAGTGELFF
.,TRBD2,TRBV11-2,CASSLGLAGVSYEQYF
.,TRBD2,TRBV7-9,CASSPTSGRDTGELFF
.,TRBD1,TRBV5-6,CASNRAGGLYGYTF
.,.,TRBV11-3,CASSLNLKHEQYF
.,.,TRBV11-2,CASSPGGTTYGYTF
.,.,TRBV15,CATSRDRGTGNTIYF
.,.,TRBV7-9,CASSLANYEQYF
.,.,TRBV7-9,CASSPPGRSYGYTF
.,.,TRBV30,CAWNRDFYEQYF
.,.,TRBV7-9,CASSSQSYGYTF
.,TRBD2,TRBV29-1,CSVRGYNEQFF
.,TRBD1,TRBV13,CASSPGTGINEQFF
.,TRBD2,TRBV4-3,CASSQGLAGVNEQYF
once,TRBD2,TRBV9,CASSDGRGGRPNNEQFF
.,.,TRBV7-2,CASSSRPGSPEAFF
.,TRBD1,TRBV28,CASSRRPQGQVSTDTQYF
few,.,TRBV21-1,CASSKVCQGDTEAFF
.,.,TRBV19,CASSAWGSGGAYEQYF
.,.,TRBV21-1,CASSNQGGSPYNEQFF
few,TRBD1,TRBV15,CATSRGQGPYEQYF